This T cell receptor (beta chain) was retrieved from a study of cytomegalovirus exposure and HLA in healthy donors. The V gene lost 0 bases and the J gene lost 0 bases, with 11 bases spanning the gap. Germline V lookup: CDR1 SQVTM, CDR2 ANQGSEA. The CDR3 has 15 amino acids. PCR was performed using 60 Vbeta and 13 Jbeta primers. Profiling relied on immunoSEQ multiplex PCR, and the TCRdb table lists in-frame clones only, not all of them. Counted here are under 130,000 clones, about 70% occurring once; the ten biggest clones make up roughly 3.2%. Study outcomes and limitations: In a later analysis, HLA-C alleles had the fewest associated TCRs, DRB1 alleles the most. It was likely that a cluster of highly shared sequence variants was a sequencing artifact. Later, an analysis found that common viral pathogens appeared to be linked with several of the most significant clusters.

In the case of this clone: What it binds is not known.

This sequence joins TRBV29-1 and TRBJ1-2; TRBD1 might be the D (6 bases). The sequence was collected from a man aged 25-40 years in good health and CMV-seronegative. Material: PBMCs. The CDR3 nucleotides read TGCAGCGTTGAAGATAGGGGGAAAGCTAACTATGGCTACACCTTC. Encoded protein: CSVEDRGKANYGYTF. The entire variable domain, with the rest obtained from reference TRBV29-1 and TRBJ1-2, is as follows: SAVISQKPSRDICQRGTSLTIQCQVDSQVTMMFWYRQQPGQSLTLIATANQGSEATYESGFVIDKFPISRPNLTFSTLTVSNMSPEDSSIYLCSVEDRGKANYGYTFGSGTRLTVV.